This T cell receptor (beta chain) came from a study of graft-versus-host responses after intestinal transplantation. As for the study in general: Those transplanted obtained multivisceral, liver-intestinal, or isolated intestinal grafts. Anti-thymocyte globulin served as induction for all recipients, who then took tacrolimus and steroids for approximately three years.

In regard to this clone: Its antigen remains unknown.

Generated by immunoSEQ multiplex PCR, the TCRdb table keeps only in-frame clones and is missing some. The repertoire holds around 100,000 clones, with around nine tenths as singletons. This specimen consisted of unstimulated CD4+ T cells sorted from spleen or lymph node cells, obtained before transplant. This receptor was obtained from a human donor who was the organ donor for an intestinal transplant.

The CDR3 sequence is CASSKRTGGQDTQYF. In DNA form, the CDR3 reads TGTGCCAGCAGCAAGAGGACAGGGGGACAAGATACGCAGTATTTT. This sequence joins TRBV11-3 and TRBJ2-3, with 10 nucleotides matching TRBD1. This CDR3 has 15 residues. The V and J ends lost 5 bases and 5 bases, in that order; junction bases with no gene match: 7. The germline gives CDR1 SGHNT, CDR2 YENEEA.